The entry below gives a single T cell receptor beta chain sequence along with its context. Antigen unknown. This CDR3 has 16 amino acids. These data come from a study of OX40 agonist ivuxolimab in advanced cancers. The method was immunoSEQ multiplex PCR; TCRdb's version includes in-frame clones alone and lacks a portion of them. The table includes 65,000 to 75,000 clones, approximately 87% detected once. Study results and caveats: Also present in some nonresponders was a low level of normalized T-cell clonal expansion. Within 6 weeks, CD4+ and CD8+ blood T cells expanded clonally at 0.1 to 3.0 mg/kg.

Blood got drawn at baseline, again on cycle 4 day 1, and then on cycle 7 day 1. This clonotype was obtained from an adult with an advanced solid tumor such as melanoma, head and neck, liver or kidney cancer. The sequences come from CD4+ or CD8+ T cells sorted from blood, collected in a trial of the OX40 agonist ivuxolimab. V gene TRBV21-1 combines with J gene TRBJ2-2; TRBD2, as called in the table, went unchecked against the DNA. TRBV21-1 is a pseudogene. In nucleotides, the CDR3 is TGTGCCAGCAGCAAAGTAATCGGGAAACAGAGCGGGGAGCTGTTTTTT. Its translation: CASSKVIGKQSGELFF.